The source of this TCR beta chain is a study of shared clonotypes between healthy human individuals. The protocol was immunoSEQ multiplex PCR, while the TCRdb copy is restricted to in-frame clones and leaves out a portion. In the table there are millions of clones, 95% of which are singletons. As for this clone: Different DNA sequences within this sample yield the same CDR3.

The CDR3 contains 11 residues. V lost 2 bases, J lost 4 bases, and 6 bases lay in between. Germline CDR1 and CDR2: GTSNPN and SVGIG (reference sequence). Sequencing input: naive CD4+ T cells sorted from blood. Described subset: CD45RA+ positively selected. The rearrangement joins TRBV30 to TRBJ2-7; maybe TRBD2 (5 bases). This clonotype originated in a man aged 18 to 35 in good health. Here the CDR3 reads CAWSRDYEQYF. The CDR3 coding sequence is TGTGCCTGGAGTCGGGATTACGAGCAGTACTTC.